This TCR beta chain was retrieved from a study of blood T cell repertoires in COVID-19. Sequenced by immunoSEQ multiplex PCR; TCRdb stores in-frame clones only, minus some. Altogether about 67,000 clones are present, 70% to 90% being singletons, with the ten largest covering roughly 1.2%. The junction had 6 bases not matched to a gene; V was cut back by 6 bases and J by 5 bases. This CDR3 comprises 14 residues. Looked up from germline, CDR1 is LGHDT and CDR2 is YNNKEL (reference sequence). This sequence was found in a woman aged 55-70 years with acute or convalescent COVID-19. V gene TRBV3-1 (or the pseudogene TRBV3-2) combines with J gene TRBJ2-3, with 9 bases matching TRBD1. The sequencing input was peripheral blood. Written as DNA, the CDR3 is TGTGCCAGCAGTCCGAGGGACAGGGAAGATACGCAGTATTTT. Its translation is CASSPRDREDTQYF.